This T cell receptor beta chain was documented in a study of T cells in Graves' hyperthyroidism and ophthalmopathy. Study results and limitations: Most thyroid clonotypes expanded above 0.001 were also detected in blood.

Amplification targeted TCR beta CDR3 regions from RNA transcripts. The TCR CDR3 first-round RT-PCR relied on the HTBI primer set. TCRdb reanalysed the multiplex PCR reads using MiXCR and keeps one entry per CDR3 protein. Here the sample spans roughly 750,000 distinct CDR3 sequences, about 16% being singletons. Over 18 months, lack of ophthalmopathy progression marked Graves' hyperthyroidism as stable. Exclusion criteria comprised uncontrolled infection, other autoimmune disease, pregnancy or lactation. About this clonotype: What it binds is not known.

V trimming: 2 bases; J trimming: 4 bases; junction bases outside the gene matches: 8. This CDR3 is built from 15 residues. Germline V CDR1 and CDR2: DFQATT, SNEGSKA (reference sequence). The chain carries TRBV20-1 and TRBJ2-3; the match to TRBD2 covers 8 bases. Sequencing input: blood. This TCR was sampled from a man aged 18 to 35 with Graves' hyperthyroidism. The CDR3 DNA sequence: TGCAGTGCTAGACCGGGACTAGGAGGGCCAGATACGCAGTATTTT. As protein: CSARPGLGGPDTQYF.